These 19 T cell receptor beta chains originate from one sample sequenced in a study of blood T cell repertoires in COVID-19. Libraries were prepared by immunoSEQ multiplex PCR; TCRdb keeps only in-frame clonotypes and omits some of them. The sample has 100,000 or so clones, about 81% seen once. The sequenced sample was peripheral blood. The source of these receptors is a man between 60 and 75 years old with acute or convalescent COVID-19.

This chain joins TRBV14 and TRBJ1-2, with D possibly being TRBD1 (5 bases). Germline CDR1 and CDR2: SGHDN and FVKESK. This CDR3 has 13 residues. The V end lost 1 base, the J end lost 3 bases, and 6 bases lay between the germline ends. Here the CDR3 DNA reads TGTGCCAGCAGCCAAGGGGGGGACTATGGCTACACCTTC. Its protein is CASSQGGDYGYTF.

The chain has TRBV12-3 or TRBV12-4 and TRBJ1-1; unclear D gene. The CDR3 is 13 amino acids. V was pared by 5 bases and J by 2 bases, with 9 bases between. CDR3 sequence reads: CASSTRANTEAFF. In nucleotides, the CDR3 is TGTGCCAGCAGTACTAGGGCCAACACTGAAGCTTTCTTT.

CDR3 in amino acids: CASSLYGQGGETQYF. The DNA of the CDR3 is TGCGCCAGCAGCTTGTACGGGCAGGGTGGGGAGACCCAGTACTTC. This chain uses TRBV5-1 with TRBJ2-5, with D maybe TRBD1 (5 bases). The germline V gene encodes CDR1 SGHRS and CDR2 YFSETQ. Trimming cost V 1 base and J 5 bases, with 15 bases left between them. The CDR3 runs to 15 residues.

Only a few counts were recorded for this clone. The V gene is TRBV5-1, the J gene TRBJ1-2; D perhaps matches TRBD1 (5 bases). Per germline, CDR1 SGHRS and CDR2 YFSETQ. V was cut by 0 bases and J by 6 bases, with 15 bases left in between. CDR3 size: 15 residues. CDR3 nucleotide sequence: TGCGCCAGCAGCTTGGAAGGGCTCCTAGGGGATGGCTACACCTTC. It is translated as CASSLEGLLGDGYTF.

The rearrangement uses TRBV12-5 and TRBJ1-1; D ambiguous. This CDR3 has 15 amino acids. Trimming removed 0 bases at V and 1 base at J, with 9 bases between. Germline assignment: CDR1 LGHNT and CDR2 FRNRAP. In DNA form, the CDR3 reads TGTGCTAGTGGTTTGGTACGAGAGTGGAACACTGAAGCTTTCTTT. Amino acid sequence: CASGLVREWNTEAFF. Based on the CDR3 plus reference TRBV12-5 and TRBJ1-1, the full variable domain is DARVTQTPRHKVTEMGQEVTMRCQPILGHNTVFWYRQTMMQGLELLAYFRNRAPLDDSGMPKDRFSAEMPDATLATLKIQPSEPRDSAVYFCASGLVREWNTEAFFGQGTRLTVV.

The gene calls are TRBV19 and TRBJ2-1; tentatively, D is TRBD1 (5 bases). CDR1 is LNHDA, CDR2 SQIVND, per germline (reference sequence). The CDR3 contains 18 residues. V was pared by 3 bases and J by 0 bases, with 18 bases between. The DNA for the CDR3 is TGTGCCAGTAGTATGTGGGCAGGGCACAGGAGCTCCTACAATGAGCAGTTCTTC. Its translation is CASSMWAGHRSSYNEQFF.

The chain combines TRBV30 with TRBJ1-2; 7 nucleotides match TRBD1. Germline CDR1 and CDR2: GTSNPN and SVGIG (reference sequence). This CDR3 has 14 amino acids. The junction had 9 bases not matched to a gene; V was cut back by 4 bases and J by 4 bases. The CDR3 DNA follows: TGTGCCTGGAACAGGGGAGGTGAGATCTATGGCTACACCTTC. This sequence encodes CAWNRGGEIYGYTF.

This chain's CDR3 is CAWSVQVDTEAFF. The DNA of the CDR3 is TGTGCCTGGAGTGTACAGGTTGACACTGAAGCTTTCTTT. This chain connects TRBV30 to TRBJ1-1; D possibly corresponds to TRBD1 (5 bases). Germline V CDR1 and CDR2: GTSNPN, SVGIG (reference sequence). This CDR3 has 13 amino acids. V dropped 0 bases and J dropped 3 bases, with 8 bases sitting between them.

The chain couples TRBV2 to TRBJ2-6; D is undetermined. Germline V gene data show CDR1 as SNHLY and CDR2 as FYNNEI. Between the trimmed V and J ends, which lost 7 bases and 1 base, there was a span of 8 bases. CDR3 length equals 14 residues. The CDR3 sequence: CASITQSGANVLTF. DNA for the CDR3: TGTGCCAGCATCACACAGTCTGGGGCCAACGTCCTGACTTTC.

The CDR3 reads CASSLGDRKNTEAFF. DNA for the CDR3: TGTGCCAGCAGCTTAGGGGACAGGAAGAACACTGAAGCTTTCTTT. The chain employs TRBV7-2 and TRBJ1-1; 8 nucleotides match TRBD1. The CDR3 contains 15 residues. Germline CDR1 SGHTA, CDR2 FQGNSA. Trimming cost V 1 base and J 1 base; bases outside gene matches: 2.

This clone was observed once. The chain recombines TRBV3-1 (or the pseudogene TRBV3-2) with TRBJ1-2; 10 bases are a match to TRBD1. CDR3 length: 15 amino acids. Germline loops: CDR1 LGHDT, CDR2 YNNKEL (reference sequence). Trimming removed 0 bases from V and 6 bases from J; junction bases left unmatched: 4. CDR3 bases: TGTGCCAGCAGCCAAGATGCAGGACAGGGGGATGGCTACACCTTC. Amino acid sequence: CASSQDAGQGDGYTF.

The CDR3 sequence: CASSPLSTGELFF. The CDR3 region has the DNA TGTGCCAGCAGTCCCTTGAGCACCGGGGAGCTGTTTTTT. The chain has TRBV27 and TRBJ2-2, with D hard to call. This CDR3 is built from 13 residues. Germline assignment: CDR1 MNHEY and CDR2 SMNVEV (reference sequence). With 5 bases removed from V and 4 bases from J, the gap between germline ends came to 8 bases.

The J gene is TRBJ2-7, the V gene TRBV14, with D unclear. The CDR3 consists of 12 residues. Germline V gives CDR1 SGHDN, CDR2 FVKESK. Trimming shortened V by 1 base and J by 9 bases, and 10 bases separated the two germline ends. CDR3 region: CASSQGFEAQYV. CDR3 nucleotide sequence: TGTGCCAGCAGCCAAGGATTTGAGGCGCAGTACGTC.

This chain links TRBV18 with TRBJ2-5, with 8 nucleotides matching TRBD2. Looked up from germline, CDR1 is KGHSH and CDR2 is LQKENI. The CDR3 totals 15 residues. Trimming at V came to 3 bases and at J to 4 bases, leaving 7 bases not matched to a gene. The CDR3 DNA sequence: TGTGCCAGCTCACCGGCGGGGGGACTACCAGAGACCCAGTACTTC. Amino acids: CASSPAGGLPETQYF. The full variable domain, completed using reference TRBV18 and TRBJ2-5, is NAGVMQNPRHLVRRRGQEARLRCSPMKGHSHVYWYRQLPEEGLKFMVYLQKENIIDESGMPKERFSAEFPKEGPSILRIQQVVRGDSAAYFCASSPAGGLPETQYFGPGTRLLVL.

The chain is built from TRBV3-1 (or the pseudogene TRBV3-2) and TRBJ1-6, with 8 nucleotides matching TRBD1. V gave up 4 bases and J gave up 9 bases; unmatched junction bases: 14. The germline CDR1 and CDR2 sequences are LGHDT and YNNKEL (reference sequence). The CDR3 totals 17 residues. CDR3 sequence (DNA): TGTGCCAGCAGCCCTGGACAGGGTTCTAGTTTTGGTTCACCCCTCCACTTT. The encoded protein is CASSPGQGSSFGSPLHF.

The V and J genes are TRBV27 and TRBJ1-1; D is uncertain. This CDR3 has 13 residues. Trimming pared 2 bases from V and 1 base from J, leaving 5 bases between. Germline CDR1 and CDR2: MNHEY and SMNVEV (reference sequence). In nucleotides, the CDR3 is TGTGCCAGCAGTTTAACTGGGAACACTGAAGCTTTCTTT. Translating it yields CASSLTGNTEAFF.

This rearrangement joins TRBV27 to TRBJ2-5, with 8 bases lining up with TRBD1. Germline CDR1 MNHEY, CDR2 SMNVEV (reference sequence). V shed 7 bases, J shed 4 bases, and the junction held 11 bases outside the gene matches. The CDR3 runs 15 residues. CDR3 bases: TGTGCCAGCAACCCACAAGGACAGGGATTAGAGACCCAGTACTTC. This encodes CASNPQGQGLETQYF.

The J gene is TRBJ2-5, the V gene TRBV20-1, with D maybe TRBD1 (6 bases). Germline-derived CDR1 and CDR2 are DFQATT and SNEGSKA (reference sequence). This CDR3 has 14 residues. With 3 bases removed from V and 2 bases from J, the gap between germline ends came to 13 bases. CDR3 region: CSASWTATQETQYF. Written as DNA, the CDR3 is TGCAGTGCTAGTTGGACAGCGACGCAAGAGACCCAGTACTTC.

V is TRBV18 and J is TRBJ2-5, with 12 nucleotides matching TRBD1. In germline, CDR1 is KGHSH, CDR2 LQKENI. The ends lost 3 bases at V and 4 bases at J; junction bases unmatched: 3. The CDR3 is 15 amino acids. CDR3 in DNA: TGTGCCAGCTCACCTACGGGACAGGGGGCAGAGACCCAGTACTTC. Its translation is CASSPTGQGAETQYF.